These T cell receptor beta chains were read from a single sample in a study of T-cell memory formation after mild COVID-19. MiXCR, applied by TCRdb to the 5' RACE reads, yields one record per CDR3 protein. The sample carries approximately 480,000 distinct CDR3 sequences, roughly 20% recorded once. Sequenced input: PBMCs or a T cell subset sorted from them (not recorded which). These receptor sequences come from an adult woman who had mild COVID-19 (a few samples of this study predate the infection). Cell type and time point are not known. CDR3s include the opening cysteine and the closing phenylalanine or tryptophan. The D gene is left open where the match is weak. Size is stated for part of the rows, as once, few or many counts, or as a class when the clone is expanded.

j_call | d_call | clone_size | v_call | cdr3_nt | cdr3_aa
TRBJ2-3 | . | . | TRBV12-3/TRBV12-4 | TGTGCCAGCAGTTTGTCAGGGTACGCAGATACGCAGTATTTT | CASSLSGYADTQYF
TRBJ1-2 | . | . | TRBV5-6 | TGTGCCAGCAGCTTGCCAGCCAGGGTCACCGGCTACACCTTC | CASSLPARVTGYTF
TRBJ2-7 | . | many | TRBV2 | TGTGCCAGCGGGTTTTACGAGCAGTACTTC | CASGFYEQYF
TRBJ2-7 | TRBD2 | . | TRBV27 | TGTGCCACCTCCCGGGACTACCCCTACGAGCAGTACTTC | CATSRDYPYEQYF
TRBJ1-4 | . | . | TRBV5-6 | TGTGCCAGCAGCTTTTTGGCCTCCAATGAAAAACTGTTTTTT | CASSFLASNEKLFF
TRBJ2-3 | . | . | TRBV7-9 | TGTGCCAGCAGCTTAGACCAGGCAGGGTATTTT | CASSLDQAGYF
TRBJ2-7 | TRBD2 | many | TRBV19 | TGTGCCAGTAGCCCGTCGGGACTAGGCTACGAGCAGTACTTC | CASSPSGLGYEQYF
TRBJ1-2 | . | few | TRBV29-1 | TGCAGCGTTTCTGACAGCGGGGGTTACTATGGCTACACCTTC | CSVSDSGGYYGYTF
TRBJ2-7 | TRBD1 | few | TRBV5-1 | TGCGCCAGCTCATCCGGGACAGAGTTCTACGAGCAGTACTTC | CASSSGTEFYEQYF
TRBJ1-1 | . | . | TRBV5-1 | TGCGCCAGCAGCCCCCGGGGGGGATGGTTGACTGAAGCTTTCTTT | CASSPRGGWLTEAFF
TRBJ2-3 | TRBD1 | few | TRBV7-2 | TGTGCCAGCAGCCCCTCCCCGAGGGGACAGCCCACAGATACGCAGTATTTT | CASSPSPRGQPTDTQYF
TRBJ1-4 | . | . | TRBV6-6 | TGTGCCAGCGGCCAGAAAAGGGTTAGGGAAACTAATGAAAAACTGTTTTTT | CASGQKRVRETNEKLFF
TRBJ2-7 | . | . | TRBV7-3 | TGTGCCAGCAGCCCCGACAGTGGGAGCTCCTACGAGCAGTACTTC | CASSPDSGSSYEQYF
TRBJ2-3 | . | few | TRBV7-9 | TGTGCCAGCAGCGCCGGCTGGCAGGGAGGCACAGATACGCAGTATTTT | CASSAGWQGGTDTQYF
TRBJ2-3 | TRBD2 | . | TRBV9 | TGTGCCAGCAGCGTAGAGGTAGCGGGGGTCACAGATACGCAGTATTTT | CASSVEVAGVTDTQYF
TRBJ2-1 | . | . | TRBV4-2 | TGTGCCAGCAGCCAAGAGGAGGCCCCGGGCCGGCACAATGAGCAGTTCTTC | CASSQEEAPGRHNEQFF
TRBJ2-1 | TRBD2 | few | TRBV18 | TGTGCCAGCTCACGTTTAGCGGGAGAGGATGAGCAGTTCTTC | CASSRLAGEDEQFF
TRBJ2-4 | . | . | TRBV7-2 | TGTGCCAGCAGTCCGGGGGCTGTAGGAGGAAACATTCAGTACTTC | CASSPGAVGGNIQYF
TRBJ2-2 | . | . | TRBV24-1 | TGTGCCACCAGTGATCGGAGGGCGGCCGGGGAGCTGTTTTTT | CATSDRRAAGELFF
TRBJ2-5 | . | few | TRBV3-1 | TGTGCCAGCAGCTCCTTCGCGGGAACCATCTCTCAAGAGACCCAGTACTTC | CASSSFAGTISQETQYF
TRBJ2-1 | TRBD1 | . | TRBV12-3/TRBV12-4 | TGTGCCAGCATTATTACGGGACAGGGGGTCGGAAAGTTCTTC | CASIITGQGVGKFF
TRBJ2-2 | TRBD2 | . | TRBV4-1 | TGCGCCAGCAGCCAAGGACTAGCGGGATCGAACACCGGGGAGCTGTTTTTT | CASSQGLAGSNTGELFF
TRBJ2-1 | . | . | TRBV14 | TGTGCCAGCAGCCAAGACCTCCCCCGGTGGGAGCAGTTCTTC | CASSQDLPRWEQFF
TRBJ1-6 | . | many | TRBV9 | TGTGCCAGCAGCCCCCGGGTTGACGGCTATAATTCACCCCTCCACTTT | CASSPRVDGYNSPLHF